Listed below are T cell receptor beta chains from one sample, sequenced in a study of blood T cell repertoires in COVID-19. Profiled with immunoSEQ multiplex PCR; TCRdb holds only in-frame clones, not every one. This sample has roughly 160,000 clones, with about four fifths found just once. The sequencing sample was made of peripheral blood. These receptor sequences come from a woman at least 80 years old with acute or convalescent COVID-19. Both conserved end residues are part of each CDR3. D genes are given only for firm matches. Not every row has a clone size; where given, it reads once, few, many or a size class.

v_call	d_call	j_call	clone_size	cdr3_nt	cdr3_aa
TRBV29-1	NA	TRBJ1-5	once	TGCAGCGTTAGCCGGGGCCGAGAGGGACTCCAGCATTTT	CSVSRGREGLQHF
TRBV5-6	NA	TRBJ2-3	few	TGTGCCAGCAGCTTGGCCAGACACCGCACAGATACGCAGTATTTT	CASSLARHRTDTQYF
TRBV5-5	NA	TRBJ2-5	NA	TGTGCCAGCAGCTTGGGAGGGTCCCAAGAGACCCAGTACTTC	CASSLGGSQETQYF
TRBV5-1	NA	TRBJ2-1	NA	TGCGCCAGCAGCTTAGCTAGCGACCTTGAGCAGTTCTTC	CASSLASDLEQFF
TRBV7-2	TRBD2	TRBJ2-1	NA	TGTGCCAGCAGCTTAATACCCGAAGGGGCCGGGACTAGTCTGTTCTTC	CASSLIPEGAGTSLFF
TRBV11-1	NA	TRBJ2-1	NA	TGTGCCAGCAGCTTGGATCGAGGCCCGCATGAGCAGTTCTTC	CASSLDRGPHEQFF
TRBV5-6	TRBD1	TRBJ2-5	NA	TGTGCCAGCAGCTCTAGGACAGGGCGAGTCGAGACCCAGTACTTC	CASSSRTGRVETQYF
TRBV7-9	TRBD1	TRBJ2-1	NA	TGTGCCAGCAGCTATACGGGACAGAACAATGAGCAGTTCTTC	CASSYTGQNNEQFF
TRBV10-1	TRBD1	TRBJ2-1	NA	TGCGCCAGCAGCTCCGGGACAGCCTCAGAGCAGTTCTTC	CASSSGTASEQFF
TRBV10-3	TRBD2	TRBJ2-7	NA	TGTGCCATCAGTGATTTAGCGGGGGACTACGAGCAGTACTTC	CAISDLAGDYEQYF
TRBV7-2	TRBD1	TRBJ1-4	NA	TGTGCCAGCAGCGCGCAGGGGGCGATTGAAAAACTGTTTTTT	CASSAQGAIEKLFF